Ten or more counts support the clone carrying this TCR beta chain. No antigen is known for it. Researchers reported sorting CD4+ naive, central memory, regulatory and stem cell-like memory cells via CD45RO/CCR7/CD25/CD127/CD95/CD27. This sample stems from a study of beta chain features in type 1 diabetes. Reverse transcribing all isolated RNA meant expressed TCRB transcripts were sequenced. TCRdb keeps only in-frame clones here, not all; method: immunoSEQ multiplex PCR. The sample has 300,000 to 450,000 clones; 8.5% to 10% are singletons. General study points: The VDJ junctions of type 1 diabetes patients carried fewer insertions and more deletions. Moderate yet significant TCRB CDR3 shortening was seen in Type 1 diabetes patients in all four CD4+ subsets.

Germline CDR1 reads MGHRA; CDR2 reads YSYEKL. The CDR3 totals 11 residues. V shed 5 bases and J shed 16 bases, with 15 bases lying between them. The specimen was central memory CD4+ T cells from blood. This sequence was found in a man aged 25-40 years with type 1 diabetes. The chain uses TRBV4-1 and TRBJ2-4; D gene ambiguous. CDR3 in DNA: TGCGCCAGCAGCACCCGGCCTTGGGGTTACTTC. Its translation is CASSTRPWGYF.